These 19 T cell receptor beta chains originate from one sample sequenced in a study of blood T cells in healthy people across ages. A second roughly 6 to 11 cycle PCR used barcoded and J-beta primers. TCRdb re-derived calls from the 5' RACE reads in MiXCR, one entry per CDR3 protein. The table has fewer than 2,000,000 distinct CDR3 sequences, approximately 40% seen once. The sequenced material came from blood. The receptors come from a human donor in good health.

The V gene is TRBV5-1, the J gene TRBJ2-7; D is perhaps TRBD1 or TRBD2 (5 bases each). CDR3 length equals 15 residues. Trimming removed 0 bases from V and 2 bases from J, with 12 bases in between. Germline V CDR1 and CDR2: SGHRS, YFSETQ. The CDR3 region has the DNA TGCGCCAGCAGCTTGGAGCCAGGGACCCCCTACGAGCAGTACTTC. Its protein product is CASSLEPGTPYEQYF.

This CDR3 reads CSASGGEEKLFF. CDR3 DNA: TGCAGTGCTAGCGGAGGGGAAGAAAAACTGTTTTTT. The chain has TRBV20-1 and TRBJ1-4; D may be TRBD1 (5 bases). The V and J ends lost 3 bases and 8 bases respectively, with 10 bases between them. The CDR3 loop spans 12 amino acids. In germline, CDR1 is DFQATT, CDR2 SNEGSKA (reference sequence).

The V call is TRBV9, the J call TRBJ2-5; D is unresolved. The closer fit of TRBJ2-7 to the DNA end suggests the J call may be wrong. The CDR3 runs 14 residues. Looked up from germline, CDR1 is SGDLS and CDR2 is YYNGEE. This CDR3 reads CASSVSGEYYEQYF. CDR3 DNA: TGTGCCAGCAGCGTGTCAGGCGAATACTACGAGCAGTACTTC.

This clonotype was seen at least ten times. The chain couples TRBV27 to TRBJ1-6; D unclear. The CDR3 sequence is 16 residues long. Trimming took 3 bases from V and 7 from J, leaving 16 bases between them. Germline loops: CDR1 MNHEY, CDR2 SMNVEV (reference sequence). This CDR3 is CASSLTTAPLNSPLHF. The CDR3 DNA follows: TGTGCCAGCAGTTTGACTACTGCTCCCTTGAATTCACCCCTCCACTTT.

Only one count was recorded for this clonotype. This chain links TRBV4-3 with TRBJ2-1; 10 bases align to TRBD2. Per germline, CDR1 LGHNA and CDR2 YSLEER. V gave up 1 base and J gave up 12 bases; unmatched junction bases: 15. This CDR3 is 17 amino acids long. CDR3 DNA sequence: TGCGCCAGCAGCCAAGTCGATCAATCTAGCGGGGGTAGCGGGCAGTTCTTC. Protein: CASSQVDQSSGGSGQFF.

The chain uses TRBV5-1 and TRBJ2-1; no definite D call. Germline assignment: CDR1 SGHRS and CDR2 YFSETQ. The CDR3 totals 17 residues. Trimming pared 0 bases from V and 6 bases from J, leaving 19 bases between. CDR3 residues: CASSLADTGVTFNEQFF. Here the CDR3 DNA reads TGCGCCAGCAGCTTGGCCGATACTGGGGTCACCTTCAATGAGCAGTTCTTC.

This chain uses TRBV6-2 or TRBV6-3 with TRBJ1-5; TRBD1 aligns across 7 bases. In germline, CDR1 is MNHEY, CDR2 SVGEGT. The V segment lost 7 bases and the J segment 1 base; nucleotides outside the gene matches: 4. This CDR3 spans 14 amino acids. CDR3 amino acids: CASKGAASNQPQHF. DNA of the CDR3: TGTGCCAGCAAGGGGGCTGCCAGCAATCAGCCCCAGCATTTT.

This clonotype was recorded at least ten times. The chain has TRBV5-1 and TRBJ2-5, with unresolved D. The V gene lost 2 bases and the J gene lost 0 bases, with 5 bases spanning the gap. CDR3 length: 13 residues. CDR1 and CDR2 (germline): SGHRS, YFSETQ. The CDR3 reads CASSFGDQETQYF. The CDR3 coding sequence is TGCGCCAGCAGCTTCGGTGACCAAGAGACCCAGTACTTC.

This clonotype was seen a handful of times. The chain links TRBV20-1 to TRBJ1-1, with TRBD1 matching over 8 bases. Germline assignment: CDR1 DFQATT and CDR2 SNEGSKA (reference sequence). The length of the CDR3 is 14 residues. J was trimmed by 1 base and V by 6 bases; bases with no gene match: 7. In nucleotides, the CDR3 is TGCAGTGCACGGAGGACAGGGACGAACACTGAAGCTTTCTTT. The encoded protein is CSARRTGTNTEAFF.

This clonotype was seen more than once but under ten times. The rearrangement uses TRBV7-2 and TRBJ2-5, with no clear D. Germline V gene sequence: CDR1 SGHTA, CDR2 FQGNSA. The CDR3 has 14 residues. V lost 4 bases and J lost 4, with 13 bases in between. CDR3 loop: CASSSTPQRETQYF. DNA for the CDR3: TGTGCCAGCAGCTCCACTCCTCAGCGAGAGACCCAGTACTTC.

This chain connects TRBV11-2 to TRBJ2-3, with D maybe TRBD2 (6 bases). V shed 3 bases and J shed 2 bases, with 12 bases lying between them. CDR3 length: 15 amino acids. Looked up from germline, CDR1 is SGHAT and CDR2 is FQNNGV. The CDR3 nucleotides are TGTGCCAGCAGCTTTCCGGGACTTATCACAGATACGCAGTATTTT. Protein: CASSFPGLITDTQYF.

The rearrangement links TRBV6-2 or TRBV6-3 to TRBJ2-2; tentative D call: TRBD2 (5 bases). Trimming took 4 bases from V and 5 from J, leaving 17 bases between them. Germline CDR1 and CDR2: MNHEY and SVGEGT. This CDR3 region has 16 residues. The CDR3 is CASSFSRTPGTGELFF. For the CDR3, the DNA is TGTGCCAGCAGTTTCTCCCGTACCCCGGGAACCGGGGAGCTGTTTTTT.

This chain uses TRBV6-1 with TRBJ2-4, with TRBD1 as a possible D gene (6 bases). The J call may be faulty, since TRBJ2-7 better matches the DNA end. The CDR3 is 16 amino acids. Germline lookup yields CDR1 MNHNS and CDR2 SASEGT. CDR3 sequence reads: CASSEAPRGRPYEQYF. CDR3 bases: TGTGCCAGCAGTGAAGCCCCCAGGGGCCGTCCCTACGAGCAGTACTTC.

This clonotype was seen a handful of times. V is TRBV11-2 and J is TRBJ2-4, with TRBD1 as a possible D gene (6 bases). The last part of the DNA fits TRBJ2-7 better; the J call may be wrong. The CDR3 extends over 13 amino acids. The germline V gene has CDR1 SGHAT and CDR2 FQNNGV. CDR3 sequence: CASSFNRVGEQYF. In DNA, the CDR3 is TGTGCCAGCAGCTTCAACAGGGTTGGCGAGCAGTACTTC.

The V and J genes are TRBV3-1 and TRBJ2-7; weak D call: TRBD1 (6 bases). Trimming cost V 5 bases and J 3 bases, with 14 bases left between them. CDR3 size: 14 residues. From germline, CDR1 is LGHDT and CDR2 YNNKEL (reference sequence). Written as DNA, the CDR3 is TGTGCCAGCAGCGAGCACCAGGACAGCTACGAGCAGTACTTC. Translated, it gives CASSEHQDSYEQYF.

This clonotype was counted only a few times. The chain couples TRBV29-1 to TRBJ2-3, with D unresolved. CDR3 length equals 11 residues. Germline V gene lookup returns CDR1 SQVTM and CDR2 ANQGSEA. Trimming shortened V by 6 bases and J by 3 bases, and 7 bases separated the two germline ends. The CDR3 sequence: CSVLITDTQYF. Here the CDR3 DNA reads TGCAGCGTCCTGATTACAGATACGCAGTATTTT.

Details on this clonotype: A read error may account for a junction end that differs from germline. The rearrangement joins TRBV7-9 to TRBJ2-7; TRBD2 might be the D (5 bases). The germline V gene has CDR1 SEHNR and CDR2 FQNEAQ (reference sequence). The CDR3 totals 14 residues. The DNA of the CDR3 is TGTGCCGGCAGCTTACCCGGAGAGGGCTACGAGCAGTACTTC. Translated, it gives CAGSLPGEGYEQYF.

In this sample, this clonotype turned up a few times. This chain links TRBV9 with TRBJ2-4; D is perhaps TRBD1 (6 bases). Trimming took off 0 bases at V and 10 bases at J, with 14 bases between the two ends. This CDR3 has 14 residues. Per germline, CDR1 SGDLS and CDR2 YYNGEE. Here the CDR3 reads CASSVVGERGIQYF. The CDR3 DNA reads TGTGCCAGCAGCGTAGTTGGAGAAAGGGGGATTCAGTACTTC.

This clonotype was seen a few times. V and J are TRBV28 and TRBJ2-3; D unclear. The CDR3 totals 14 residues. Trimming pared 3 bases from V and 3 bases from J, leaving 10 bases between. Germline loops: CDR1 MDHEN, CDR2 SYDVKM. This CDR3 reads CASSFRGVTDTQYF. The CDR3 DNA sequence: TGTGCCAGCAGTTTTCGTGGGGTAACAGATACGCAGTATTTT.